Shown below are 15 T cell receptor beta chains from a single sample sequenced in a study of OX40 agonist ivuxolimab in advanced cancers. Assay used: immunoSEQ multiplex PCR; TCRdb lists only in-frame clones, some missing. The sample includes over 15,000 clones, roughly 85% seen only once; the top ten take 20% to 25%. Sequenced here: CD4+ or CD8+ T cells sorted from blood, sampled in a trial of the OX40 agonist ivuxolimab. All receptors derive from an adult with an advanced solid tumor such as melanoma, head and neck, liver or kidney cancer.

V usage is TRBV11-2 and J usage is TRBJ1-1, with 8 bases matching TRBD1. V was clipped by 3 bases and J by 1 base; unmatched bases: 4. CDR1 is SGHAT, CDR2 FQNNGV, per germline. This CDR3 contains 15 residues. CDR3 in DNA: TGTGCCAGCAGCTTCTCAGGGGGCAGGAACACTGAAGCTTTCTTT. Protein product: CASSFSGGRNTEAFF. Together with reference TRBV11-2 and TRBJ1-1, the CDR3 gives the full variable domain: EAGVAQSPRYKIIEKRQSVAFWCNPISGHATLYWYQQILGQGPKLLIQFQNNGVVDDSQLPKDRFSAERLKGVDSTLKIQPAKLEDSAVYLCASSFSGGRNTEAFFGQGTRLTVV.

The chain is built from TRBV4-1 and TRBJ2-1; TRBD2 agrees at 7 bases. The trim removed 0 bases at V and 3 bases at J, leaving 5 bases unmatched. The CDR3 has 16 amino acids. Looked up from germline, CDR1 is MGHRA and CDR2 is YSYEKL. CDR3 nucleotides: TGCGCCAGCAGCCAAGATTCCCCTAGCGGCTACAATGAGCAGTTCTTC. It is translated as CASSQDSPSGYNEQFF.

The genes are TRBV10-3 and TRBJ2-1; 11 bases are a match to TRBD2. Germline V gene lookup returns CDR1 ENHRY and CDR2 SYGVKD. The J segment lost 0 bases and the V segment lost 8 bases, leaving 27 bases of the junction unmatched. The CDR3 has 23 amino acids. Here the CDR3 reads CAIESPGLAGGGRTRSSYNEQFF. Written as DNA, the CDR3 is TGTGCCATCGAGAGCCCCGGGCTAGCGGGGGGAGGAAGGACTCGGAGCTCCTACAATGAGCAGTTCTTC.

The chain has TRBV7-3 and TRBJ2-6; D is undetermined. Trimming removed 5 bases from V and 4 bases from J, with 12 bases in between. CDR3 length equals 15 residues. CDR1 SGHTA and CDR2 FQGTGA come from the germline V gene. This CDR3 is CASSPLIPGANVLTF. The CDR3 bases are TGTGCCAGCAGCCCTCTTATCCCCGGGGCCAACGTCCTGACTTTC.

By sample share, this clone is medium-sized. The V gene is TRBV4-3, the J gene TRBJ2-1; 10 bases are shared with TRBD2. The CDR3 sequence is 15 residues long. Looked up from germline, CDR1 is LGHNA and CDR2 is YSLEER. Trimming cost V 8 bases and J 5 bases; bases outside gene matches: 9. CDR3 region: CASAQLAGNDNEQFF. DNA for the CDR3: TGCGCCAGCGCCCAACTAGCGGGAAACGACAATGAGCAGTTCTTC.

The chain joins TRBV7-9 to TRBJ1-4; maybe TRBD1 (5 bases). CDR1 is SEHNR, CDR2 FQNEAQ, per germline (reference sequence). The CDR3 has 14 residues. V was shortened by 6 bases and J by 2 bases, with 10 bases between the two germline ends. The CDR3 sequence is CASSPGGTNEKLFF. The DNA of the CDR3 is TGTGCCAGCAGTCCGGGGGGGACTAATGAAAAACTGTTTTTT.

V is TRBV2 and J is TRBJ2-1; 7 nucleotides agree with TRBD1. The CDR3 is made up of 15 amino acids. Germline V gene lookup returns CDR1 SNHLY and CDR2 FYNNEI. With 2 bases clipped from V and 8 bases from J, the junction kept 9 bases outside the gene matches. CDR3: CASSEKLTGWDEQFF. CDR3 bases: TGTGCCAGCAGTGAAAAGTTGACAGGGTGGGATGAGCAGTTCTTC.

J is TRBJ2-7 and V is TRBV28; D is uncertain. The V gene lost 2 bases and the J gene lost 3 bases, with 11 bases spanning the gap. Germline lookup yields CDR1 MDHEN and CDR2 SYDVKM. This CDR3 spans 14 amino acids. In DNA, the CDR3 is TGTGCCAGCAGTTTACCTATTACGGTCTACGAGCAGTACTTC. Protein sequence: CASSLPITVYEQYF.

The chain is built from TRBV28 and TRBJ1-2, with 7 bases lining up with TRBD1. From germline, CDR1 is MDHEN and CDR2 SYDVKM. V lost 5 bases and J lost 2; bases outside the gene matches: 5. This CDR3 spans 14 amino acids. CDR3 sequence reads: CASSTGQQNYGYTF. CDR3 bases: TGTGCCAGCAGTACGGGACAGCAGAACTATGGCTACACCTTC.

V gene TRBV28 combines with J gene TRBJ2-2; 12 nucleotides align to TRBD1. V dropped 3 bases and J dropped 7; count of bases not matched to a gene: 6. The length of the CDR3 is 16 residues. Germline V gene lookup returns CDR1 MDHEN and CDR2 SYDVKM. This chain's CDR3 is CASSFRDRGRNGELFF. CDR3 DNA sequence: TGTGCCAGCAGTTTCCGGGACAGGGGGCGGAACGGGGAGCTGTTTTTT.

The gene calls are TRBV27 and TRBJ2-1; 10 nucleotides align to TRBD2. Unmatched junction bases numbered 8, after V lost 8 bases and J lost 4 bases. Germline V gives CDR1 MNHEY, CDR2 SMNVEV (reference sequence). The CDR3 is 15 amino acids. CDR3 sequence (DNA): TGTGCCAGCGGAGTGGGGACTAGCGCGTACAATGAGCAGTTCTTC. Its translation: CASGVGTSAYNEQFF.

The CDR3 protein is CASRLPGGETGELFF. DNA of the CDR3: TGTGCCAGCAGATTGCCCGGGGGCGAAACCGGGGAGCTGTTTTTT. V usage is TRBV7-8 and J usage is TRBJ2-2; D may be TRBD1 or TRBD2 (6 bases each). CDR1 and CDR2 from the germline V gene are SGHVS and FQNEAQ. CDR3 length: 15 amino acids. Trimming took off 6 bases at V and 5 bases at J, with 16 bases between the two ends.

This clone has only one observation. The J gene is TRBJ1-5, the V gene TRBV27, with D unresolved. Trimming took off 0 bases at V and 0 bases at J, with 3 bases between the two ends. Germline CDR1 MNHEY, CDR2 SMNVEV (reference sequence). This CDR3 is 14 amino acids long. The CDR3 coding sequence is TGTGCCAGCAGTTTATCCGTTAGCAATCAGCCCCAGCATTTT. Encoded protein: CASSLSVSNQPQHF.

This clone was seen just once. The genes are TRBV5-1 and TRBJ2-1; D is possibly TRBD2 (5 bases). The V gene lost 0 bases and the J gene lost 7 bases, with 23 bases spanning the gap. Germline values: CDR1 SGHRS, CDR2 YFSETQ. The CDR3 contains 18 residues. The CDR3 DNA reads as TGCGCCAGCAGCTTGGGAGGGCTAGCCATCGATTTTCGGAATGAGCAGTTCTTC. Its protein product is CASSLGGLAIDFRNEQFF.

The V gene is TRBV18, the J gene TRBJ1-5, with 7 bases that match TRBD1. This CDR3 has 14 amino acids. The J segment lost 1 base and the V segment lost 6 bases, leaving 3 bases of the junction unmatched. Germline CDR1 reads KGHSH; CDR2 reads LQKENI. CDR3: CASSGTESNQPQHF. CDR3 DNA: TGTGCCAGCTCTGGGACAGAAAGCAATCAGCCCCAGCATTTT.